These 24 T cell receptor beta chains were sequenced from one sample in a study of blood T cell repertoires in COVID-19. Only in-frame clones appear in the TCRdb table, and some are missing; sequencing was by immunoSEQ multiplex PCR. The data hold 350,000 or so clones, with 88% observed a single time. Specimen: peripheral blood. The receptors here all came from a woman aged 25 to 39 with COVID-19, enrolled during active disease.

The chain joins TRBV10-3 to TRBJ1-2, with D maybe TRBD1 (5 bases). The V end was cut by 6 bases, the J end by 0 bases, with 14 bases between. CDR3 length equals 15 residues. Germline lookup yields CDR1 ENHRY and CDR2 SYGVKD. In nucleotides, the CDR3 is TGTGCCATCAGACCAGGGCTTCCCTCTAACTATGGCTACACCTTC. Its protein product is CAIRPGLPSNYGYTF.

The V and J genes are TRBV6-2 or TRBV6-3 and TRBJ2-6; TRBD1 aligns across 7 bases. The CDR3 runs to 17 residues. Germline V gives CDR1 MNHEY, CDR2 SVGEGT. With V trimmed by 2 bases and J by 0 bases, 4 bases remained unmatched. CDR3 sequence reads: CASSYTGVYSGANVLTF. The DNA of the CDR3 is TGTGCCAGCAGTTACACAGGGGTTTACTCTGGGGCCAACGTCCTGACTTTC.

The V and J genes are TRBV7-2 and TRBJ1-6, with D tentatively TRBD1 (6 bases). Trimming removed 5 bases at V and 4 bases at J, with 6 bases between. This CDR3 has 13 residues. The V gene's germline CDR1 is SGHTA and CDR2 FQGNSA. CDR3 nucleotides: TGTGCCAGCAGCGGACAGTATAATTCACCCCTCCACTTT. Translated, it gives CASSGQYNSPLHF.

This chain joins TRBV19 and TRBJ1-1; tentatively, D is TRBD1 (5 bases). This CDR3 comprises 11 residues. Germline V gives CDR1 LNHDA, CDR2 SQIVND (reference sequence). The V gene lost 7 bases and the J gene lost 7 bases, with 10 bases spanning the gap. CDR3: CASIFGGEAFF. CDR3 nucleotide sequence: TGTGCCAGTATTTTCGGGGGTGAAGCTTTCTTT.

The chain joins TRBV19 to TRBJ1-6; 7 bases line up with TRBD1. The CDR3 extends over 15 amino acids. Trimming took 6 bases from V and 6 from J; bases not matched to a gene: 8. The germline V gene has CDR1 LNHDA and CDR2 SQIVND (reference sequence). The CDR3 DNA sequence: TGTGCCAGTAGGGCCCGGGACAGTACTAATTCACCCCTCCACTTT. Its translation: CASRARDSTNSPLHF.

The chain links TRBV27 to TRBJ2-6; D gene unclear. Germline CDR1 and CDR2: MNHEY and SMNVEV (reference sequence). This CDR3 spans 13 amino acids. The V and J ends lost 5 bases and 2 bases respectively, with 4 bases between them. The CDR3 DNA follows: TGTGCCAGCAGTCCAACTGGGGCCAACGTCCTGACTTTC. It yields the protein CASSPTGANVLTF.

The chain is built from TRBV5-1 and TRBJ1-3; D might be TRBD1 (6 bases). Germline-derived CDR1 and CDR2 are SGHRS and YFSETQ. The CDR3 is 14 amino acids. V was clipped by 4 bases and J by 2 bases, with 10 bases between them. The CDR3 loop is CASSLDSTGNTIYF. Written as DNA, the CDR3 is TGCGCCAGCAGCCTGGACAGCACTGGAAACACCATATATTTT.

In DNA, the CDR3 is TGTGCCAGCAGCCCGGGACTTTATAGCAATCAGCCCCAGCATTTT. This translates into CASSPGLYSNQPQHF. The V and J genes are TRBV7-2 and TRBJ1-5; perhaps TRBD1 as D (5 bases). The CDR3 contains 15 residues. Germline CDR1 and CDR2: SGHTA and FQGNSA. V lost 5 bases to trimming and J lost 0 bases, with 11 bases between them.

The chain recombines TRBV6-1 with TRBJ2-2, with a weak D call TRBD1 (6 bases). The CDR3 sequence is 16 residues long. The V end was cut by 3 bases, the J end by 0 bases, with 11 bases between. Germline CDR1 reads MNHNS; CDR2 reads SASEGT. CDR3 DNA sequence: TGTGCCAGCAGTGAGGGACACCCGGCGAACACCGGGGAGCTGTTTTTT. Its protein is CASSEGHPANTGELFF.

The genes are TRBV5-1 and TRBJ2-3, with 8 bases that match TRBD2. CDR3 length: 15 residues. The V and J ends lost 4 bases and 2 bases, in that order; junction bases with no gene match: 6. Per the germline V gene, CDR1 is SGHRS and CDR2 is YFSETQ. CDR3 bases: TGCGCCAGCAGCCCCCGGGGGGGGGACACAGATACGCAGTATTTT. Its translation is CASSPRGGDTDTQYF.

This clone was seen only a few times. CDR3 DNA sequence: TGTGCCAGCAGCTCCATTATACAGGGAACATTAAACATTCAGTACTTC. As protein: CASSSIIQGTLNIQYF. This chain connects TRBV7-9 to TRBJ2-4; tentatively, D is TRBD1 (6 bases). Germline CDR1 SEHNR, CDR2 FQNEAQ (reference sequence). The CDR3 consists of 16 residues. The ends were cut back, 4 bases at V and 6 bases at J, with 19 bases in the middle.

On this clone: At the DNA level, this CDR3 is encoded by other sequences in the same sample as well. The chain recombines TRBV29-1 with TRBJ2-1; a weak D match, TRBD2 (5 bases). The germline V gene has CDR1 SQVTM and CDR2 ANQGSEA. The germline V and J ends were trimmed by 6 bases and 7 bases, with 7 bases remaining between them. CDR3 length: 10 residues. The CDR3 region is CSVVANEQFF. As DNA, the CDR3 is TGCAGCGTCGTAGCGAATGAGCAGTTCTTC.

The chain has TRBV7-2 and TRBJ2-5, with D possibly being TRBD1 (5 bases). V was trimmed by 4 bases and J by 4 bases, leaving 16 bases between them. This CDR3 has 15 amino acids. Germline V gives CDR1 SGHTA, CDR2 FQGNSA. The CDR3 DNA reads TGTGCCAGCAGCTCAAACCGTGGGGCCACAGAGACCCAGTACTTC. Translating it yields CASSSNRGATETQYF.

CDR3 coding DNA: TGTGCCAGTACCTGGGGGGACAGAGGGAACAATGAGCAGTTCTTC. Its translation is CASTWGDRGNNEQFF. The chain carries TRBV19 and TRBJ2-1; weak D call: TRBD1 (7 bases). V was clipped by 7 bases and J by 5 bases, with 18 bases between them. The length of the CDR3 is 15 residues. CDR1 and CDR2 from the germline V gene are LNHDA and SQIVND (reference sequence).

The rearrangement joins TRBV29-1 to TRBJ2-2; TRBD1 is a possible D gene (6 bases). The germline V gene encodes CDR1 SQVTM and CDR2 ANQGSEA. The V and J ends lost 5 bases and 1 base respectively, with 11 bases between them. The CDR3 totals 14 residues. DNA of the CDR3: TGCAGCGTTTGGGACACATTGAACACCGGGGAGCTGTTTTTT. It codes for CSVWDTLNTGELFF.

The gene calls are TRBV7-2 and TRBJ1-2, with D perhaps matching TRBD1 (6 bases). Germline V gives CDR1 SGHTA, CDR2 FQGNSA. The CDR3 is made up of 14 amino acids. Between the trimmed V and J ends, which lost 1 base and 3 bases, there was a span of 9 bases. CDR3 region: CASSLGTAYYGYTF. The CDR3, as DNA: TGTGCCAGCAGCTTAGGGACAGCGTACTATGGCTACACCTTC. Combining the CDR3 with reference TRBV7-2 and TRBJ1-2 gives the whole variable domain GAGVSQSPSNKVTEKGKDVELRCDPISGHTALYWYRQSLGQGLEFLIYFQGNSAPDKSGLPSDRFSAERTGGSVSTLTIQRTQQEDSAVYLCASSLGTAYYGYTFGSGTRLTVV.

The J gene is TRBJ2-1, the V gene TRBV4-2, with D perhaps matching TRBD1 (6 bases). CDR3 length equals 11 residues. Germline V CDR1 and CDR2: LGHNA, YNFKEQ. Trimming took 6 bases from V and 8 from J, leaving 8 bases between them. DNA for the CDR3: TGTGCCAGCAGTGAGGGGGATGAGCAGTTCTTC. Protein: CASSEGDEQFF.

The V gene is TRBV27, the J gene TRBJ1-5; 10 positions match TRBD1. CDR3 length equals 15 residues. Germline CDR1 is MNHEY and CDR2 is SMNVEV (reference sequence). Trimming took 6 bases from V and 1 from J; bases not matched to a gene: 3. CDR3 in amino acids: CASRRTGGSNQPQHF. The CDR3 region has the DNA TGTGCCAGCAGAAGGACAGGGGGGAGCAATCAGCCCCAGCATTTT.

This sequence joins TRBV6-5 and TRBJ1-6, with unresolved D. Germline loops: CDR1 MNHEY, CDR2 SVGAGI. This CDR3 is 13 amino acids long. Trimming left V 0 bases short and J 9 bases short, with 6 bases between. CDR3 sequence: CASSYSGVSPLHF. CDR3 DNA sequence: TGTGCCAGCAGTTACTCCGGAGTTTCACCCCTCCACTTT.

V is TRBV28 and J is TRBJ2-7, with D uncertain. This CDR3 comprises 13 residues. CDR1 and CDR2 (germline): MDHEN, SYDVKM. With 6 bases removed from V and 1 base from J, the gap between germline ends came to 10 bases. The CDR3 here is CASSTTPSYEQYV. CDR3 bases: TGTGCCAGCAGCACCACACCGTCCTACGAGCAGTACGTC.

This chain uses TRBV5-5 with TRBJ1-5; D unclear. The CDR3 has 15 amino acids. V lost 3 bases and J lost 6, with 16 bases in between. CDR1 SGHKS and CDR2 YYEKEE come from the germline V gene (reference sequence). This CDR3 reads CASSSGAQTGQPQHF. The DNA for the CDR3 is TGTGCCAGCAGCTCCGGCGCGCAGACGGGTCAGCCCCAGCATTTT.

This chain joins TRBV6-1 and TRBJ2-2; 7 bases are a match to TRBD1. Germline CDR1 and CDR2: MNHNS and SASEGT. Germline trimming cut 1 base from V and 11 bases from J; bases unmatched to any gene: 7. This CDR3 is 14 amino acids long. The CDR3 reads CASSEDRGRAELFF. The CDR3 DNA reads TGTGCCAGCAGTGAAGACAGGGGCCGGGCCGAGCTGTTTTTT.

This chain uses TRBV4-2 with TRBJ2-1; 10 bases align to TRBD1. The CDR3 runs to 16 residues. The V and J ends lost 2 bases and 7 bases, in that order; junction bases with no gene match: 8. CDR1 and CDR2 from the germline V gene are LGHNA and YNFKEQ. The CDR3 region is CASSQRGQGNWNEQFF. The DNA of the CDR3 is TGTGCCAGCAGCCAACGGGGACAGGGGAATTGGAATGAGCAGTTCTTC.

The V and J genes are TRBV11-3 and TRBJ1-1; D is undetermined. The CDR3 is 14 residues long. Germline values: CDR1 SGHNT, CDR2 YENEEA. Trimming removed 4 bases from V and 6 bases from J, with 15 bases in between. Written as DNA, the CDR3 is TGTGCCAGCAGCTCGGAGGGAGGCTCTTCTGAAGCTTTCTTT. It yields the protein CASSSEGGSSEAFF.